This T cell receptor (beta chain) was retrieved from a study of blood T cells in healthy people across ages. Total RNA extracted from each sample amounted to at least 6 micrograms. Overall study findings and caveats: Getting older went along with TCR beta diversity per million T cells dropping roughly linearly. No one knew whether donors had CMV, which possibly confounded expanded clonotype changes.

For this clonotype: Its antigen is currently unknown.

Sample-barcoded 5' priming and a J-beta primer mix drove a second PCR of roughly 7 to 11 cycles. Template switching added a 12-random-nucleotide identifier to every cDNA molecule. Each CDR3 protein gets one entry after TCRdb re-called the 5' RACE reads with MiXCR. The sample records roughly 700,000 distinct CDR3 sequences, about 52% being singletons. The sequencing input was blood. This clonotype was sampled from a woman aged 55-70 years in good health.

The CDR3 DNA is TGTGCCAGCAGCCAAAGCGGGACAGGGCAAGAGGATCAGCCCCAGCATTTT. This codes for CASSQSGTGQEDQPQHF. The chain links TRBV4-2 to TRBJ1-5; TRBD1 aligns across 9 bases. Trimming removed 2 bases from V and 5 bases from J; junction bases left unmatched: 10. The CDR3 covers 17 residues. CDR1 is LGHNA and CDR2 is YNFKEQ in the germline V gene.